This T cell receptor beta chain was identified in a study of tumor-infiltrating lymphocytes in primary liver carcinoma. Across the whole study: The patient group consisted of men and women aged 30 to 69 years. Regardless of tissue type, samples showed similar yields of roughly 3.65 to 8 million productive TCRbeta reads.

TCR beta cDNA came from roughly 450 ng total RNA, primed with a constant-region primer. Sequencing libraries for TCR beta derived from three nested multiplex PCR rounds that used slightly modified ARM-PCR. In the first two PCR rounds, TRBV1-TRBV30 forward primers were paired with a C-beta reverse primer, and each round lasted around 10 cycles. TCRdb called the multiplex PCR reads again in MiXCR, with one record for every CDR3 protein. The sample comprises approximately 54,000 distinct CDR3 sequences, about 73% of which are singletons, and about 25% rests with the top ten. RNA and DNA were co-extracted from about 20-30 mg of unsorted bulk tissue. In germline, CDR1 is ENHRY, CDR2 SYGVKD. The CDR3 covers 14 residues. The ends were cut back, 6 bases at V and 4 bases at J, with 14 bases in the middle.

This chain joins TRBV10-3 and TRBJ2-3; D is possibly TRBD1 (5 bases). The sample consisted of liver tumor tissue from sampling region 2. Subset noted: tumor region T2, inferior pole. The TCR was taken from a man aged 40-49 years with primary liver carcinoma and hepatitis B virus infection. The CDR3 sequence: CAISLRMGPDTQYF. The CDR3 coding sequence is TGTGCCATCAGCTTGCGCATGGGGCCAGATACGCAGTATTTT.